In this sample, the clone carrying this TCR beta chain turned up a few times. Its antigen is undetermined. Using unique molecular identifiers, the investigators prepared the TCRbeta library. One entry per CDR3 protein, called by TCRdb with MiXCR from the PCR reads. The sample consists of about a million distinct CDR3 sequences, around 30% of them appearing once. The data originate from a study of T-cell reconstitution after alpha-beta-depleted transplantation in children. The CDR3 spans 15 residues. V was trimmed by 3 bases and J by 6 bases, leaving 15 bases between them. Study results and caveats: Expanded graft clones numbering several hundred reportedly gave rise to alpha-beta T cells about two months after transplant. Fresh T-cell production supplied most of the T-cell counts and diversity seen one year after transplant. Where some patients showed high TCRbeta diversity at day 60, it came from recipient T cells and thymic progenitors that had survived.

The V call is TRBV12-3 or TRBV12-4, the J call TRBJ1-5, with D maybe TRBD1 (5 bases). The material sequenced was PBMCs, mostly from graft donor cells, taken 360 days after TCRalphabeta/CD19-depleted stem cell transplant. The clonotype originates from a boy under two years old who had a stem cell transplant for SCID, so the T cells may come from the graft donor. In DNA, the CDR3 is TGTGCCAGCAGTTTCCGGTCCGGGGGAGGTCAGCCCCAGCATTTT. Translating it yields CASSFRSGGGQPQHF.